The clone carrying this TCR beta chain was seen a handful of times. Methods used by the authors: Reference gene primer amplification yielded estimated nucleated cell counts. Assay used: immunoSEQ multiplex PCR; TCRdb lists only in-frame clones, some missing. D and trimming come from the DNA, and the V and J calls and clone size come from that table. The sample carries hundreds of thousands of clones, 83% recorded once. These data originate in a study of blood T cell repertoires in COVID-19. Study overall: COVID-19 samples, acute and convalescent, were from the United States, Italy and Spain.

Germline-derived CDR1 and CDR2 are SQVTM and ANQGSEA. CDR3 length: 11 amino acids. Trimming pared 5 bases from V and 3 bases from J, leaving 8 bases between. Sequences were obtained from peripheral blood. The chain is built from TRBV29-1 and TRBJ2-7; D not certain. The receptor comes from a woman younger than 45 with COVID-19, enrolled during active disease. CDR3 in DNA: TGCAGCGTTCTAACGGGCTACGAGCAGTACTTC. This sequence encodes CSVLTGYEQYF.